Listed here are 28 T cell receptor beta chains from one sample, sequenced in a study of intratumoral heterogeneity in liver cancer. Tumour samples came from separate, distinct regions of the hepatocellular carcinoma nodule. Method: immunoSEQ multiplex PCR; TCRdb's copy keeps in-frame clones and lacks some. The data show about 6,200 clones, with under 75% seen just once and about two fifths held by the top ten. Source: tumor tissue, taken before any cancer treatment. Every receptor here comes from a woman in her seventies with hepatocellular carcinoma.

The chain is built from TRBV18 and TRBJ2-3; 11 bases agree with TRBD2. J gave up 4 bases and V 4 bases, and 7 bases lay outside the gene matches. CDR3 length: 16 residues. Per the germline V gene, CDR1 is KGHSH and CDR2 is LQKENI. In DNA form, the CDR3 reads TGTGCCAGCTCACATGGACTAGCGGGTGAGGCAGATACGCAGTATTTT. Translating gives CASSHGLAGEADTQYF.

This chain uses TRBV5-1 with TRBJ1-5; a possible D gene is TRBD1 (6 bases). From germline, CDR1 is SGHRS and CDR2 YFSETQ. The CDR3 is made up of 16 amino acids. Trimming stripped 4 bases from V and 4 bases from J, with 18 bases between. As DNA, the CDR3 is TGCGCCAGCAGCGCGGACCCCGGACAGACTAATCAGCCCCAGCATTTT. Translating it yields CASSADPGQTNQPQHF.

This chain connects TRBV3-1 (or the pseudogene TRBV3-2) to TRBJ2-2; TRBD1 agrees at 8 bases. This CDR3 is built from 15 residues. CDR1 and CDR2 from the germline V gene are LGHDT and YNNKEL (reference sequence). Trimming removed 6 bases from V and 7 bases from J; junction bases left unmatched: 10. The CDR3 sequence: CASRMQGASGGELFF. The DNA of the CDR3 is TGTGCCAGCAGGATGCAGGGGGCGTCGGGCGGGGAGCTGTTTTTT.

This chain joins TRBV27 and TRBJ2-7, with a tentative D call TRBD2 (5 bases). The CDR3 length is 15 residues. Trimming removed 2 bases from V and 5 bases from J, with 16 bases in between. CDR1 and CDR2 from the germline V gene are MNHEY and SMNVEV (reference sequence). DNA of the CDR3: TGTGCCAGCAGTTTAATTTCTGGGAGTCCCCACGAGCAGTACTTC. This sequence encodes CASSLISGSPHEQYF.

The V call is TRBV30, the J call TRBJ2-3; the D is unclear. This CDR3 is built from 13 residues. Germline V gives CDR1 GTSNPN, CDR2 SVGIG (reference sequence). The germline V and J ends were trimmed by 5 bases and 6 bases, with 15 bases remaining between them. Written as DNA, the CDR3 is TGTGCCTGGGGCTTACAAGAACAGGATACGCAGTATTTT. As protein: CAWGLQEQDTQYF.

The chain has TRBV11-2 and TRBJ2-1, with 7 bases lining up with TRBD2. Germline CDR1 SGHAT, CDR2 FQNNGV. J was trimmed by 1 base and V by 5 bases; bases with no gene match: 2. CDR3 length: 14 amino acids. Here the CDR3 DNA reads TGTGCCAGCAGCCAAGCGGGGTCCTACAATGAGCAGTTCTTC. Translated: CASSQAGSYNEQFF. The full variable domain, in which reference TRBV11-2 and TRBJ2-1 provide the parts outside the CDR3, is EAGVAQSPRYKIIEKRQSVAFWCNPISGHATLYWYQQILGQGPKLLIQFQNNGVVDDSQLPKDRFSAERLKGVDSTLKIQPAKLEDSAVYLCASSQAGSYNEQFFGPGTRLTVL.

With regard to this clone: Different DNA sequences within this sample yield the same CDR3. V gene TRBV29-1 combines with J gene TRBJ2-5; 10 bases line up with TRBD1. This CDR3 is built from 15 residues. Looked up from germline, CDR1 is SQVTM and CDR2 is ANQGSEA. Germline trimming cut 3 bases from V and 5 bases from J; bases unmatched to any gene: 9. The CDR3 nucleotides read TGCAGCGTTGAGGCAGACAGGGGGCGAGGGGAGACCCAGTACTTC. Residues: CSVEADRGRGETQYF.

The chain links TRBV2 to TRBJ1-4; D might be TRBD1 (5 bases). The CDR3 is 14 amino acids. Between the trimmed V and J ends, which lost 6 bases and 7 bases, there was a span of 15 bases. Germline V CDR1 and CDR2: SNHLY, FYNNEI. CDR3 bases: TGTGCCAGCAGCAAAGGGCAGGGTGGTGAAAAACTGTTTTTT. It codes for CASSKGQGGEKLFF.

The table lists this clone with a few counts. The V gene is TRBV6-5, the J gene TRBJ1-6; possible D gene TRBD1, 6 bases. The CDR3 contains 15 residues. Germline CDR1 reads MNHEY; CDR2 reads SVGAGI. The V end was cut by 7 bases, the J end by 7 bases, with 17 bases between. The CDR3 sequence: CASKTGNNFNSPLHF. Written as DNA, the CDR3 is TGTGCCAGCAAAACAGGGAACAACTTCAATTCACCCCTCCACTTT.

The rearrangement joins TRBV10-3 to TRBJ2-2, with D tentatively TRBD1 (6 bases). V was cut by 6 bases and J by 2 bases, with 16 bases left in between. Germline-derived CDR1 and CDR2 are ENHRY and SYGVKD. The CDR3 totals 16 residues. CDR3 DNA sequence: TGTGCCATCAGAAAATCCGGGACAACCAACACCGGGGAGCTGTTTTTT. This encodes CAIRKSGTTNTGELFF.

This sequence joins TRBV5-4 and TRBJ1-2, with 7 nucleotides matching TRBD1. The V segment lost 0 bases and the J segment 4 bases; nucleotides outside the gene matches: 6. This CDR3 is 15 amino acids long. The V gene's germline CDR1 is SGHNT and CDR2 YYREEE (reference sequence). The CDR3 sequence: CASSLGGQALYGYTF. DNA of the CDR3: TGTGCCAGCAGCTTGGGCGGACAGGCACTCTATGGCTACACCTTC.

The rearrangement links TRBV19 to TRBJ1-1; D not certain. The CDR3 is 11 residues long. The germline V gene encodes CDR1 LNHDA and CDR2 SQIVND (reference sequence). V lost 9 bases, J lost 4 bases, and 9 bases lay in between. CDR3 residues: CASKGSTEAFF. CDR3 nucleotides: TGTGCCAGCAAGGGATCCACTGAAGCTTTCTTT.

This chain connects TRBV6-5 to TRBJ2-1, with a possible D match to TRBD2 (7 bases). The germline V gene has CDR1 MNHEY and CDR2 SVGAGI. The CDR3 runs to 15 residues. Trimming removed 10 bases from V and 4 bases from J, with 20 bases in between. The CDR3 sequence: CATTLGGGHYNEQFF. CDR3 DNA: TGTGCCACCACCTTGGGCGGGGGACATTACAATGAGCAGTTCTTC.

This clone was detected once. The V gene is TRBV27, the J gene TRBJ2-3; perhaps TRBD2 as D (5 bases). Trimming removed 2 bases from V and 1 base from J, with 10 bases in between. The length of the CDR3 is 15 residues. Germline V lookup: CDR1 MNHEY, CDR2 SMNVEV (reference sequence). CDR3 bases: TGTGCCAGCAGTTTACGGGGAAGGGGCACAGATACGCAGTATTTT. Translation: CASSLRGRGTDTQYF.

The chain couples TRBV2 to TRBJ2-7; maybe TRBD1 (6 bases). Trimming stripped 3 bases from V and 0 bases from J, with 12 bases between. The CDR3 covers 15 residues. Per the germline V gene, CDR1 is SNHLY and CDR2 is FYNNEI. The CDR3 loop is CASSDPAGASYEQYF. The CDR3 region has the DNA TGTGCCAGCAGTGACCCAGCAGGGGCCTCCTACGAGCAGTACTTC.

The chain couples TRBV11-1 to TRBJ2-1, with 11 bases matching TRBD2. Germline loops: CDR1 SGHAT, CDR2 FQDESV (reference sequence). The CDR3 runs to 16 residues. Trimming removed 4 bases from V and 7 bases from J; junction bases left unmatched: 9. The CDR3 DNA sequence: TGTGCCAGCAGCTCAGGGGTCGGGACTAGCGGTAATGAGCAGTTCTTC. As protein: CASSSGVGTSGNEQFF.

The rearrangement uses TRBV5-1 and TRBJ2-3; D is uncertain. There are 14 residues in the CDR3. The V gene lost 4 bases and the J gene lost 2 bases, with 11 bases spanning the gap. Germline CDR1 and CDR2: SGHRS and YFSETQ. The CDR3 region has the DNA TGCGCCAGCAGCCCTACAAGGCACACAGATACGCAGTATTTT. It specifies CASSPTRHTDTQYF. Full variable domain (outside the CDR3, taken from reference TRBV5-1 and TRBJ2-3): KAGVTQTPRYLIKTRGQQVTLSCSPISGHRSVSWYQQTPGQGLQFLFEYFSETQRNKGNFPGRFSGRQFSNSRSEMNVSTLELGDSALYLCASSPTRHTDTQYFGPGTRLTVL.

V gene TRBV14 combines with J gene TRBJ2-7, with D maybe TRBD1 (6 bases). The V end lost 3 bases, the J end lost 6 bases, and 12 bases lay between the germline ends. Germline V CDR1 and CDR2: SGHDN, FVKESK. The CDR3 has 13 amino acids. CDR3 bases: TGTGCCAGCAGCCAGATACAGGGTTCCGAGCAGTACTTC. This encodes CASSQIQGSEQYF.

In this sample, this clone turned up once. The V gene is TRBV27, the J gene TRBJ1-1, with 8 bases that match TRBD1. Per the germline V gene, CDR1 is MNHEY and CDR2 is SMNVEV (reference sequence). V shed 10 bases, J shed 0 bases, and the junction held 13 bases outside the gene matches. This CDR3 spans 16 amino acids. The CDR3 nucleotides read TGTGCCACTTCGGACAGGGATTTCTCCATGAACACTGAAGCTTTCTTT. Its translation: CATSDRDFSMNTEAFF.

This chain connects TRBV6-5 to TRBJ2-6, with TRBD1 as a possible D gene (5 bases). This CDR3 comprises 15 residues. V was cut by 4 bases and J by 0 bases, with 7 bases left in between. Per germline, CDR1 MNHEY and CDR2 SVGAGI. CDR3 nucleotide sequence: TGTGCCAGCAGTTTGACAGACTCTGGGGCCAACGTCCTGACTTTC. Amino acid sequence: CASSLTDSGANVLTF.

The chain has TRBV19 and TRBJ1-3; D may be TRBD1 (6 bases). V was pared by 5 bases and J by 0 bases, with 14 bases between. This CDR3 is built from 16 residues. Germline V gives CDR1 LNHDA, CDR2 SQIVND (reference sequence). CDR3 protein: CASSHRVQSSGNTIYF. The CDR3 DNA reads as TGTGCCAGTAGTCACAGGGTTCAAAGCTCTGGAAACACCATATATTTT. The full variable domain, with the rest looked up from reference TRBV19 and TRBJ1-3, is DGGITQSPKYLFRKEGQNVTLSCEQNLNHDAMYWYRQDPGQGLRLIYYSQIVNDFQKGDIAEGYSVSREKKESFPLTVTSAQKNPTAFYLCASSHRVQSSGNTIYFGEGSWLTVV.

This chain links TRBV6-1 with TRBJ2-5; D perhaps matches TRBD1 (5 bases). CDR1 and CDR2 (germline): MNHNS, SASEGT. Trimming cost V 3 bases and J 10 bases, with 9 bases left between them. CDR3 size: 11 residues. CDR3 sequence reads: CASSDRVDQYF. CDR3 nucleotide sequence: TGTGCCAGCAGTGACAGGGTTGACCAGTACTTC.

This clone was detected only once. The chain is built from TRBV10-2 and TRBJ2-7; possible D gene TRBD2, 6 bases. The CDR3 sequence is 13 residues long. The germline V and J ends were trimmed by 4 bases and 7 bases, with 14 bases remaining between them. Germline V gene data show CDR1 as WSHSY and CDR2 as SAAADI. The CDR3 DNA sequence: TGCGCCAGCAGTGCGGCCTTGGGGGGAGAGCAGTACTTC. Its translation is CASSAALGGEQYF.

This chain connects TRBV20-1 to TRBJ2-7, with unresolved D. Germline assignment: CDR1 DFQATT and CDR2 SNEGSKA (reference sequence). This CDR3 region has 11 residues. Trimming pared 7 bases from V and 2 bases from J, leaving 9 bases between. The CDR3 spells CSGRLAYEQYF. CDR3 DNA: TGCAGTGGGAGACTTGCCTACGAGCAGTACTTC.

The gene calls are TRBV6-1 and TRBJ2-2; a possible D gene is TRBD2 (6 bases). From germline, CDR1 is MNHNS and CDR2 SASEGT. The CDR3 is 16 amino acids. V lost 2 bases and J lost 0, with 10 bases in between. This CDR3 reads CASSELGGTNTGELFF. The CDR3 DNA follows: TGTGCCAGCAGTGAACTGGGGGGAACGAACACCGGGGAGCTGTTTTTT.

This chain connects TRBV3-1 (or the pseudogene TRBV3-2) to TRBJ2-1; TRBD2 aligns across 8 bases. The V gene's germline CDR1 is LGHDT and CDR2 YNNKEL (reference sequence). The CDR3 spans 15 residues. Unmatched junction bases numbered 3, after V lost 1 base and J lost 4 bases. In nucleotides, the CDR3 is TGTGCCAGCAGCCAAGCAGCGGGAGTATACAATGAGCAGTTCTTC. Its translation is CASSQAAGVYNEQFF.

CDR3 sequence reads: CATLFVEQYF. Written as DNA, the CDR3 is TGCGCCACCCTATTCGTCGAGCAGTACTTC. V and J are TRBV10-2 and TRBJ2-7; D is unclear. The CDR3 covers 10 residues. V lost 10 bases and J lost 6, with 10 bases in between. Germline-derived CDR1 and CDR2 are WSHSY and SAAADI.

The J gene is TRBJ1-5, the V gene TRBV2; D may be TRBD1 (6 bases). V was trimmed by 4 bases and J by 6 bases, leaving 10 bases between them. The germline V gene encodes CDR1 SNHLY and CDR2 FYNNEI. The CDR3 totals 13 residues. CDR3 nucleotide sequence: TGTGCCAGCAGTGGGTCGACAGGTCAGCCCCAGCATTTT. Translation gives CASSGSTGQPQHF.